Listed below are T cell receptor beta chains from one sample, sequenced in a study of blood T cell repertoires in COVID-19. The method was immunoSEQ multiplex PCR; TCRdb's version includes in-frame clones alone and lacks a portion of them. The sample has more than 85,000 clones; roughly 79% are singletons. Sequencing was done on a sample of peripheral blood. The origin of the receptors is a man aged 80 or over with acute or convalescent COVID-19. The CDR3 runs from the conserved cysteine through the conserved F or W. D genes are given only for firm matches. Size tells how often a clone was seen (once, few, many) or the class of an expanded clone, and some rows leave it out.

J | D | V | size | DNA | CDR3
TRBJ2-7 | TRBD1 | TRBV29-1 | NA | TGCAGCGTAAGAGGGACAGGGGAAGCATACGAGCAGTACTTC | CSVRGTGEAYEQYF
TRBJ1-6 | TRBD1 | TRBV28 | once | TGTGCCAGCGCTTGGGACAGGGGTTCACCCCTCCACTTT | CASAWDRGSPLHF
TRBJ2-1 | NA | TRBV7-9 | NA | TGTGCCAGCAGCTCATTAGCGAATGAGCAGTTCTTC | CASSSLANEQFF
TRBJ2-2 | NA | TRBV18 | NA | TGTGCCAGCTCACCAGGAGTTCCCAACACCGGGGAGCTGTTTTTT | CASSPGVPNTGELFF
TRBJ2-1 | NA | TRBV18 | once | TGTGCCAGCTCACCAGCTCGTCAGCGCTCCTACAATGAGCAGTTCTTC | CASSPARQRSYNEQFF
TRBJ2-5 | TRBD1 | TRBV29-1 | NA | TGCAGCGGCGAACAGGGGTTCGGAGAGACCCAGTACTTC | CSGEQGFGETQYF
TRBJ1-2 | TRBD1 | TRBV14 | NA | TGTGCCAGCAGCCAAGATCCTTTAAGACAGGGAACCTATGGCTACACCTTC | CASSQDPLRQGTYGYTF
TRBJ1-2 | NA | TRBV9 | few | TGTGCCAGCAGCGTAGCGGGTTCGGGGGATGATGGCTACACCTTC | CASSVAGSGDDGYTF
TRBJ1-5 | NA | TRBV3-1/TRBV3-2 | NA | TGTGCCAGCAGCCATGAGTCCGTTGATCAGCCCCAGCATTTT | CASSHESVDQPQHF
TRBJ1-5 | TRBD1 | TRBV6-2/TRBV6-3 | NA | TGTGCCAGCAGTTACTCTAGCAGGGGGTTTCAGCCCCAGCATTTT | CASSYSSRGFQPQHF
TRBJ2-7 | TRBD2 | TRBV6-5 | NA | TGTGCCAGCGAGAGCGGGATGGTGTCCTACGAGCAGTACTTC | CASESGMVSYEQYF
TRBJ1-1 | NA | TRBV5-4 | NA | TGTGCCAGCAGCAACCGGGACAAGAACACTGAAGCTTTCTTT | CASSNRDKNTEAFF
TRBJ1-2 | TRBD1 | TRBV6-2/TRBV6-3 | NA | TGTGCCAGCAGTTACGTCCGAGACAGGGGACAAACCCTTTATGGCTACACCTTC | CASSYVRDRGQTLYGYTF
TRBJ1-6 | NA | TRBV18 | NA | TGTGCCAGCACGCGGGCTCCGAGCTCTAATTCACCCCTCCACTTT | CASTRAPSSNSPLHF
TRBJ1-2 | NA | TRBV19 | NA | TGTGCCAGTAGCCCTACAGATGACAGATTTTATGGCTACACCTTC | CASSPTDDRFYGYTF
TRBJ1-5 | NA | TRBV28 | NA | TGTGCCAGCAGTCCAGGGGCCCAAGGCCAGCATTTT | CASSPGAQGQHF
TRBJ1-2 | NA | TRBV23-1 | NA | TGCGCCACATTCGGGGGGTTGGACTATGGCTACACCTTC | CATFGGLDYGYTF
TRBJ2-7 | NA | TRBV29-1 | NA | TGCAGCATAGGAACGGGATACGAGCAGTACTTC | CSIGTGYEQYF
TRBJ1-2 | TRBD1 | TRBV7-3 | once | TGTGCCAGCAGCTCAACCGGGACAGGGGGCCTTAATGGCTACACCTTC | CASSSTGTGGLNGYTF
TRBJ1-1 | NA | TRBV19 | NA | TGTGCCAGTAGTAGGAGAAGCTACACTGAAGCTTTCTTT | CASSRRSYTEAFF
TRBJ2-2 | NA | TRBV11-1 | NA | TGTGCCAGCAGCTTATTAGACGGGAGCGGTACCGGGGAGCTGTTTTTT | CASSLLDGSGTGELFF
TRBJ2-3 | TRBD2 | TRBV13 | NA | TGTGCCAGCGACGCGGCTAGCGGGAGGATCCGCACAGATACGCAGTATTTT | CASDAASGRIRTDTQYF
TRBJ2-5 | NA | TRBV7-9 | once | TGTGCCAGCAGCTTGATGGGACAACTACAACTAGAGACCCAGTACTTC | CASSLMGQLQLETQYF
TRBJ1-5 | TRBD1 | TRBV7-8 | many | TGTGCCAGCAGCTTAGGGACAGGGGACAATCAGCCCCAGCATTTT | CASSLGTGDNQPQHF
TRBJ2-7 | TRBD2 | TRBV27 | few | TGTGCCAGCAGTGCAGTAGCGGGAGGGCCGGTCTACGAGCAGTACTTC | CASSAVAGGPVYEQYF
TRBJ2-1 | TRBD2 | TRBV19 | NA | TGTGCCAGTAGTTCCCTAGCGGGAGGAGAGCAGTTCTTC | CASSSLAGGEQFF
TRBJ2-3 | TRBD2 | TRBV2 | NA | TGTGCCAGCAGAGACGGGACTAGCGATACGCAGTATTTT | CASRDGTSDTQYF
TRBJ1-2 | TRBD1 | TRBV28 | NA | TGTGCCAGCGGACTGAGCCCGGGACAGGATAACTATGGCTACACCTTC | CASGLSPGQDNYGYTF
TRBJ2-7 | TRBD2 | TRBV18 | NA | TGTGCCAGCTCCCCGGGACTAGCGGGTGCTAAGGAGCAGTACTTC | CASSPGLAGAKEQYF
TRBJ1-2 | TRBD1 | TRBV6-1 | once | TGTGCCAGCAGTGAACTTGGGACAGCGGGTGGCTACACCTTC | CASSELGTAGGYTF
TRBJ2-5 | TRBD1 | TRBV3-1/TRBV3-2 | once | TGTGCCAGCAGCCGAGGGACAGGGGTAAGCCAAGAGACCCAGTACTTC | CASSRGTGVSQETQYF
TRBJ1-4 | NA | TRBV25-1 | once | TGTGTATCCGCAACTAATGAAAAACTGTTTTTT | CVSATNEKLFF
TRBJ1-1 | NA | TRBV30 | NA | TGTGCCTGGAGTGGCGGGGGGACTGAAGCTTTCTTT | CAWSGGGTEAFF
TRBJ1-2 | NA | TRBV25-1 | NA | TGTGCCAGCACCCCGGGGGGGGCGGGCGGACACTATGGCTACACCTTC | CASTPGGAGGHYGYTF
TRBJ2-5 | TRBD2 | TRBV30 | NA | TGTGCCTGGAAGGATATAGCGGGAGTAGAGACCCAGTACTTC | CAWKDIAGVETQYF
TRBJ2-5 | NA | TRBV7-2 | NA | TGTGCCAGCAGCTTAGGGTCGGGCGGGGAGACCCAGTACTTC | CASSLGSGGETQYF
TRBJ1-1 | NA | TRBV6-5 | NA | TGTGCCAGCAGTTATTCTAAACAGGGGAACACTGAAGCTTTCTTT | CASSYSKQGNTEAFF
TRBJ2-4 | NA | TRBV5-4 | NA | TGTGCCAGCAGCTCTGCGGGAGCCAAAAACATTCAGTACTTC | CASSSAGAKNIQYF
TRBJ1-3 | NA | TRBV5-1 | NA | TGCGCCAGCAGCTTGGCTGGGTTAGCCGGTCACTCTGGAAACACCATATATTTT | CASSLAGLAGHSGNTIYF
TRBJ2-7 | NA | TRBV28 | NA | TGTGCCAGCAGTTCCAGACAGGGAGGTACCTACGAGCAGTACTTC | CASSSRQGGTYEQYF